These 22 T cell receptor beta chains were all obtained from the same sample, sequenced in a study of T cell repertoires in cytomegalovirus infection. No antigens are known for them. MiXCR, applied by TCRdb to the reads, yields one record per CDR3 protein. The table records fewer than 850,000 distinct CDR3 sequences, 25% to 30% of them present only once. This material consisted of cultured CD8+ T cells from PBMCs, taken from culture after CMV antigen stimulation. The receptor source for this set is a human donor in good health (CMV status not recorded). Some clones in this sample may be carry-over from other donors' samples.

This clonotype was observed a few times. This chain connects TRBV7-9 to TRBJ1-1; no clear D. Germline CDR1 and CDR2: SEHNR and FQNEAQ (reference sequence). The ends were cut back, 5 bases at V and 5 bases at J, with 18 bases in the middle. The CDR3 runs to 15 residues. The CDR3 nucleotides are TGTGCCAGCAGCCTTTATGTGGGAAGGTCGACTGAAGCTTTCTTT. Its translation is CASSLYVGRSTEAFF.

J is TRBJ1-6 and V is TRBV4-3, with D unresolved. Germline V gives CDR1 LGHNA, CDR2 YSLEER. V was shortened by 0 bases and J by 7 bases, with 13 bases between the two germline ends. CDR3 size: 16 residues. CDR3 amino acids: CASSQDTTVSNSPLHF. The CDR3 DNA is TGCGCCAGCAGCCAAGATACAACGGTGTCAAATTCACCCCTCCACTTT.

The gene calls are TRBV4-2 and TRBJ2-5; 7 bases are shared with TRBD2. CDR1 is LGHNA and CDR2 is YNFKEQ in the germline V gene. The CDR3 length is 17 residues. V trimming: 1 base; J trimming: 2 bases; junction bases outside the gene matches: 10. The CDR3 sequence is CASSQVGRGGLQETQYF. DNA for the CDR3: TGTGCCAGCAGCCAAGTTGGAAGGGGAGGGTTACAAGAGACCCAGTACTTC.

The chain's CDR3 is CASSIGASGVNEQFF. The CDR3 DNA reads TGTGCCAGTAGTATAGGGGCTAGCGGGGTCAATGAGCAGTTCTTC. The chain employs TRBV19 and TRBJ2-1; 9 positions match TRBD2. The CDR3 extends over 15 amino acids. Germline trimming cut 1 base from V and 6 bases from J; bases unmatched to any gene: 4. Germline V gene sequence: CDR1 LNHDA, CDR2 SQIVND (reference sequence).

The rearrangement uses TRBV6-2 or TRBV6-3 and TRBJ1-1, with D hard to call. The length of the CDR3 is 12 residues. Germline V CDR1 and CDR2: MNHEY, SVGEGT. Trimming took off 5 bases at V and 6 bases at J, with 10 bases between the two ends. The CDR3 here is CASSAHSAEAFF. The CDR3 region has the DNA TGTGCCAGCAGTGCCCACTCAGCTGAAGCTTTCTTT.

The chain combines TRBV15 with TRBJ2-7, with D possibly matching TRBD2 (8 bases). Germline V gene data show CDR1 as LNHNV and CDR2 as YYDKDF (reference sequence). V lost 5 bases to trimming and J lost 2 bases, with 19 bases between them. The CDR3 spans 16 residues. This CDR3 is CATSGDRERGTYEQYV. The DNA of the CDR3 is TGTGCCACCAGCGGTGACAGGGAGCGGGGGACCTACGAGCAGTACGTC.

This sequence joins TRBV20-1 and TRBJ1-3; D perhaps matches TRBD1 (6 bases). The germline CDR1 and CDR2 sequences are DFQATT and SNEGSKA (reference sequence). V lost 0 bases, J lost 2 bases, and 11 bases lay in between. This CDR3 contains 15 residues. The CDR3 here is CSAREGAMAGNTIYF. CDR3 in DNA: TGCAGTGCTAGAGAGGGGGCTATGGCTGGAAACACCATATATTTT.

At least ten counts were recorded for this clonotype. The chain combines TRBV7-8 with TRBJ2-1, with D tentatively TRBD1 (6 bases). This CDR3 has 13 residues. Germline loops: CDR1 SGHVS, CDR2 FQNEAQ. Trimming pared 4 bases from V and 3 bases from J, leaving 7 bases between. The CDR3 spells CASSWDNYNEQFF. The CDR3, as DNA: TGTGCCAGCAGCTGGGACAACTACAATGAGCAGTTCTTC. Supplemented by reference TRBV7-8 and TRBJ2-1, the full variable domain reads GAGVSQSPRYKVAKRGQDVALRCDPISGHVSLFWYQQALGQGPEFLTYFQNEAQLDKSGLPSDRFFAERPEGSVSTLKIQRTQQEDSAVYLCASSWDNYNEQFFGPGTRLTVL.

The chain links TRBV12-3 or TRBV12-4 to TRBJ2-2, with 9 bases matching TRBD1. J lost 3 bases, V lost 3 bases, and 8 bases had no gene match. The length of the CDR3 is 17 residues. The CDR3 is CASSFYKGQGHTGELFF. The DNA of the CDR3 is TGTGCCAGCAGTTTCTACAAGGGACAGGGTCACACCGGGGAGCTGTTTTTT.

The table lists this clonotype with a few counts. The gene calls are TRBV2 and TRBJ2-2; 16 bases are a match to TRBD2. The junction had 12 bases not matched to a gene; V was cut back by 0 bases and J by 5 bases. The germline V gene has CDR1 SNHLY and CDR2 FYNNEI. This CDR3 is 21 amino acids long. In nucleotides, the CDR3 is TGTGCCAGCAGTGAAGCGGTTCCTGGGACTAGCGGGGGGGCTTGGACCGGGGAGCTGTTTTTT. Translation: CASSEAVPGTSGGAWTGELFF.

CDR3 sequence reads: CASSIGQYQPQHF. The CDR3 nucleotides read TGTGCCAGCAGCATTGGACAGTATCAGCCCCAGCATTTT. This chain joins TRBV28 and TRBJ1-5, with a tentative D call TRBD1 (6 bases). With 6 bases removed from V and 5 bases from J, the gap between germline ends came to 11 bases. Germline CDR1 is MDHEN and CDR2 is SYDVKM. The CDR3 spans 13 residues.

This clonotype was seen only a few times. V and J are TRBV5-1 and TRBJ2-2, with D possibly TRBD1 on 5 matching bases. Germline-derived CDR1 and CDR2 are SGHRS and YFSETQ. CDR3 size: 15 residues. V was pared by 0 bases and J by 3 bases, with 9 bases between. The CDR3, as DNA: TGCGCCAGCAGCTTGGACCAGGGATACACCGGGGAGCTGTTTTTT. Its protein product is CASSLDQGYTGELFF.

V is TRBV10-3 and J is TRBJ1-1, with D possibly being TRBD1 (5 bases). V gave up 2 bases and J gave up 3 bases, with 10 bases separating them. The length of the CDR3 is 14 residues. Germline CDR1 ENHRY, CDR2 SYGVKD. In DNA form, the CDR3 reads TGTGCCATCAGTGAGGGTGTGGGGCACACTGAAGCTTTCTTT. Its protein product is CAISEGVGHTEAFF.

This clonotype was picked up a small number of times. The genes are TRBV27 and TRBJ1-5; D is undetermined. The CDR3 extends over 15 amino acids. Germline V gene sequence: CDR1 MNHEY, CDR2 SMNVEV (reference sequence). V lost 4 bases and J 3 bases, leaving 13 bases between the germline ends. The CDR3 region is CASSSMTSNNQPQHF. In nucleotides, the CDR3 is TGTGCCAGCAGTTCTATGACAAGCAACAATCAGCCCCAGCATTTT.

This clonotype came up a few times. The rearrangement links TRBV6-2 or TRBV6-3 to TRBJ2-7; D is ambiguous. The V end was cut by 4 bases, the J end by 4 bases, with 11 bases between. CDR3 length: 13 amino acids. Germline assignment: CDR1 MNHEY and CDR2 SVGEGT. CDR3 coding DNA: TGTGCCAGCAGTTCCAAACACCATTACGAGCAGTACGTC. Amino acid sequence: CASSSKHHYEQYV.

This chain uses TRBV5-4 with TRBJ2-5; 9 bases align to TRBD1. Unmatched junction bases numbered 12, after V lost 2 bases and J lost 4 bases. The CDR3 is 17 amino acids. Germline V gives CDR1 SGHNT, CDR2 YYREEE (reference sequence). The CDR3 spells CASSLERDRVGGETQYF. The CDR3 nucleotides are TGTGCCAGCAGCTTAGAAAGGGACAGGGTAGGTGGAGAGACCCAGTACTTC.

The chain couples TRBV25-1 to TRBJ2-1, with D possibly TRBD2 on 5 matching bases. CDR3 length equals 15 residues. The germline CDR1 and CDR2 sequences are MGHDK and SYGVNS. Between the trimmed V and J ends, which lost 4 bases and 0 bases, there was a span of 10 bases. The CDR3 nucleotides read TGTGCCAGCAGTGGCGGACTGACCTCCTACAATGAGCAGTTCTTC. Translating it yields CASSGGLTSYNEQFF.

This clonotype has ten or more counts. The rearrangement joins TRBV12-3 or TRBV12-4 to TRBJ1-1; the D gene is possibly TRBD1 (6 bases). CDR3 length: 13 residues. The V end lost 4 bases, the J end lost 4 bases, and 10 bases lay between the germline ends. CDR3 amino acids: CASSYLGGTEAFF. The DNA of the CDR3 is TGTGCCAGCAGTTACTTAGGGGGCACTGAAGCTTTCTTT.

In its sample, this clonotype was seen a few times. The CDR3 sequence is CASSVSRARSGGSNQPQHF. Here the CDR3 DNA reads TGTGCCAGCAGTGTCTCACGGGCCCGCTCTGGAGGAAGCAATCAGCCCCAGCATTTT. The chain joins TRBV2 to TRBJ1-5; D gene ambiguous. Germline lookup yields CDR1 SNHLY and CDR2 FYNNEI. This CDR3 comprises 19 residues. V was cut by 4 bases and J by 1 base, with 23 bases left in between.

This clonotype was seen a handful of times. The chain has TRBV27 and TRBJ2-7, with a weak D call TRBD1 (5 bases). Between the trimmed V and J ends, which lost 3 bases and 7 bases, there was a span of 16 bases. The CDR3 contains 14 residues. Germline CDR1 is MNHEY and CDR2 is SMNVEV (reference sequence). Written as DNA, the CDR3 is TGTGCCAGCAGTTTGGGGCAGCGAGTGAGGGAGCAGTACTTC. Its protein product is CASSLGQRVREQYF.

The chain carries TRBV28 and TRBJ2-3; weak D call: TRBD1 (5 bases). CDR1 is MDHEN, CDR2 SYDVKM, per germline. The V end lost 2 bases, the J end lost 0 bases, and 9 bases lay between the germline ends. The CDR3 consists of 15 residues. The DNA of the CDR3 is TGTGCCAGCAGTTTAGACAGCCGGAGCACAGATACGCAGTATTTT. This translates into CASSLDSRSTDTQYF. Complete variable domain (other parts from reference TRBV28 and TRBJ2-3): DVKVTQSSRYLVKRTGEKVFLECVQDMDHENMFWYRQDPGLGLRLIYFSYDVKMKEKGDIPEGYSVSREKKERFSLILESASTNQTSMYLCASSLDSRSTDTQYFGPGTRLTVL.

This clonotype has a handful of counts. This chain joins TRBV4-1 and TRBJ1-3, with unresolved D. The length of the CDR3 is 17 residues. Trimming stripped 1 base from V and 0 bases from J, with 13 bases between. Germline V gene lookup returns CDR1 MGHRA and CDR2 YSYEKL. The CDR3 reads CASSQGETLSSGNTIYF. In DNA form, the CDR3 reads TGCGCCAGCAGCCAAGGAGAGACTCTTAGCTCTGGAAACACCATATATTTT.